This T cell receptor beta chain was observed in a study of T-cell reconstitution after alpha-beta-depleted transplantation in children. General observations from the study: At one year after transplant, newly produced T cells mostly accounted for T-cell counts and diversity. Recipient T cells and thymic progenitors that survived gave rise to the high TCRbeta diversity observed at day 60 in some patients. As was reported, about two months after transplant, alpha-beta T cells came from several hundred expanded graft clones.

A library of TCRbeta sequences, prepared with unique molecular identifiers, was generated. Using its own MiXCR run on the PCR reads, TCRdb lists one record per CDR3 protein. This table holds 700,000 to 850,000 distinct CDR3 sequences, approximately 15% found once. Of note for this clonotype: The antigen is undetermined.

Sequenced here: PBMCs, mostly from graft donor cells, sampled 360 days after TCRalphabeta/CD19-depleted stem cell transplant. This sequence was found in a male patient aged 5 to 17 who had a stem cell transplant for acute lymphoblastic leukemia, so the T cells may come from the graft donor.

For the CDR3, the DNA is TGTGCCAGCTCACTGGACAGGGGACCTCTCTACAATGAGCAGTTCTTC. Residues: CASSLDRGPLYNEQFF. V usage is TRBV18 and J usage is TRBJ2-1; TRBD1 matches 9 bases. V trimming: 4 bases; J trimming: 3 bases; junction bases outside the gene matches: 7. The germline CDR1 and CDR2 sequences are KGHSH and LQKENI. The CDR3 is made up of 16 amino acids.